This T cell receptor (beta chain) is drawn from a study of blood T cell repertoires in COVID-19. Across the study: Material from acute and convalescent COVID-19 was sourced from the United States, Italy and Spain.

Germline CDR1 reads SGHAT; CDR2 reads FQDESV (reference sequence). The V end lost 5 bases, the J end lost 0 bases, and 11 bases lay between the germline ends. The CDR3 loop spans 15 amino acids. In the original workflow: Reference gene primer amplification in the assay estimated nucleated cell counts. Clones were read by immunoSEQ multiplex PCR, and TCRdb kept only the in-frame ones, dropping some. The V and J calls and the clone size are those of that table, but D and trimming were determined from the DNA. The sample yields 300,000 to 350,000 clones, 80% to 90% seen once. Residents of under 25 US areas, aged about 18 to 100 years, made up the participants.

V and J are TRBV11-1 and TRBJ1-3; D possibly corresponds to TRBD1 (6 bases). The clonotype comes from a woman in her 40s with acute COVID-19. The specimen was PBMCs or T cells enriched from blood (not recorded which). Written as DNA, the CDR3 is TGTGCCAGCAGCCTGACAGGACTCTCTGGAAACACCATATATTTT. Amino acids: CASSLTGLSGNTIYF. The complete variable domain, with remaining parts taken from reference TRBV11-1 and TRBJ1-3, reads EAEVAQSPRYKITEKSQAVAFWCDPISGHATLYWYRQILGQGPELLVQFQDESVVDDSQLPKDRFSAERLKGVDSTLKIQPAELGDSAMYLCASSLTGLSGNTIYFGEGSWLTVV.